The 2 T cell receptor beta chains below were found in one sample sequenced in a study of blood T cell repertoires in COVID-19. This table comes from immunoSEQ multiplex PCR, and its TCRdb copy is limited to in-frame clones, with some not included. This sample has hundreds of thousands of clones; more than 85% occur once, and the top ten carry 1% to 1.5%. The sequenced sample consisted of peripheral blood. The receptors were sampled from a man in his 70s with acute or convalescent COVID-19.

V usage is TRBV5-4 and J usage is TRBJ2-3, with 12 bases that match TRBD2. Germline assignment: CDR1 SGHNT and CDR2 YYREEE (reference sequence). Trimming cost V 3 bases and J 4 bases; bases outside gene matches: 3. This CDR3 has 15 residues. CDR3 loop: CASSSRTSGADTQYF. Written as DNA, the CDR3 is TGTGCCAGCAGCTCAAGGACTAGCGGGGCAGATACGCAGTATTTT. The variable domain in full, completed from reference TRBV5-4 and TRBJ2-3, reads ETGVTQSPTHLIKTRGQQVTLRCSSQSGHNTVSWYQQALGQGPQFIFQYYREEENGRGNFPPRFSGLQFPNYSSELNVNALELDDSALYLCASSSRTSGADTQYFGPGTRLTVL.

This chain joins TRBV7-2 and TRBJ1-1, with D possibly TRBD1 on 6 matching bases. Germline V lookup: CDR1 SGHTA, CDR2 FQGNSA. The CDR3 loop spans 14 amino acids. Trimming shortened V by 5 bases and J by 1 base, and 11 bases separated the two germline ends. CDR3 residues: CASSPGQTNTEAFF. As DNA, the CDR3 is TGTGCCAGCAGCCCAGGACAGACGAACACTGAAGCTTTCTTT.